A single sample is the source of the 27 T cell receptor beta chains below, sequenced in a study of cytomegalovirus exposure and HLA in healthy donors. Primers: 60 Vbeta forward and 13 Jbeta reverse. Generated by immunoSEQ multiplex PCR, the TCRdb table keeps only in-frame clones and is missing some. The table shows around 110,000 clones, with about four fifths occurring only once. The source material was PBMCs. These receptor sequences come from a young man in good health and CMV-seropositive.

The rearrangement uses TRBV29-1 and TRBJ2-2; D possibly corresponds to TRBD2 (5 bases). With 0 bases removed from V and 4 bases from J, the gap between germline ends came to 15 bases. Per germline, CDR1 SQVTM and CDR2 ANQGSEA. CDR3 length: 16 residues. CDR3 bases: TGCAGCGTTGAAGAAGGCGGAGGCAGGCGCACCGGGGAGCTGTTTTTT. Translation gives CSVEEGGGRRTGELFF.

The chain is built from TRBV5-1 and TRBJ2-7; D perhaps matches TRBD2 (6 bases). Germline V CDR1 and CDR2: SGHRS, YFSETQ. CDR3 length equals 13 residues. The V and J ends lost 0 bases and 5 bases respectively, with 9 bases between them. The CDR3, as DNA: TGCGCCAGCAGCTTGGGGTGGACTAACGAGCAGTACTTC. Translation gives CASSLGWTNEQYF.

The chain links TRBV30 to TRBJ1-1, with a tentative D call TRBD1 (5 bases). The CDR3 loop spans 13 amino acids. V was pared by 2 bases and J by 1 base, with 8 bases between. Per the germline V gene, CDR1 is GTSNPN and CDR2 is SVGIG (reference sequence). The CDR3 here is CAWSLQANTEAFF. CDR3 nucleotide sequence: TGTGCCTGGAGTCTACAGGCGAACACTGAAGCTTTCTTT.

The chain joins TRBV11-2 to TRBJ1-2; D may be TRBD1 (5 bases). The CDR3 is 13 residues long. Germline V gives CDR1 SGHAT, CDR2 FQNNGV. Between the trimmed V and J ends, which lost 3 bases and 2 bases, there was a span of 7 bases. CDR3 sequence (DNA): TGTGCCAGCAGCTTCGGGGGAAACTATGGCTACACCTTC. Translating it yields CASSFGGNYGYTF.

This clone was picked up one time. The V and J genes are TRBV28 and TRBJ2-7; 8 bases are shared with TRBD1. After removal of 6 bases from V and 6 bases from J, the junction contained 10 bases not matched to a gene. This CDR3 spans 14 amino acids. Germline V gene lookup returns CDR1 MDHEN and CDR2 SYDVKM. CDR3 in DNA: TGTGCCAGCAGGGGAACCGGACAGGGTTCCGAGCAGTACTTC. Amino acids: CASRGTGQGSEQYF.

V gene TRBV6-4 combines with J gene TRBJ2-5, with a tentative D call TRBD2 (6 bases). Germline values: CDR1 MRHNA, CDR2 SNTAGT. The CDR3 covers 15 residues. V was shortened by 0 bases and J by 2 bases, with 10 bases between the two germline ends. CDR3 region: CASSDSGGGQETQYF. The CDR3 bases are TGTGCCAGCAGTGACTCGGGGGGAGGACAAGAGACCCAGTACTTC.

The V gene is TRBV14, the J gene TRBJ1-6, with a weak D call TRBD1 (5 bases). Looked up from germline, CDR1 is SGHDN and CDR2 is FVKESK. CDR3 size: 15 residues. Trimming took off 0 bases at V and 8 bases at J, with 11 bases between the two ends. The CDR3 DNA follows: TGTGCCAGCAGCCAAGAAAGGGGTATTGATTCACCCCTCCACTTT. Translating it yields CASSQERGIDSPLHF.

The CDR3 nucleotides read TGTGCCAGCAGTTACTCGCGGCAGTACTCCTACGAGCAGTACGTC. Translating it yields CASSYSRQYSYEQYV. V usage is TRBV6-5 and J usage is TRBJ2-7, with unresolved D. Per germline, CDR1 MNHEY and CDR2 SVGAGI. CDR3 size: 15 residues. Trimming shortened V by 0 bases and J by 0 bases, and 9 bases separated the two germline ends.

The chain is built from TRBV7-2 and TRBJ1-2; a weak D match, TRBD1 (5 bases). Germline CDR1 SGHTA, CDR2 FQGNSA. The CDR3 sequence is 13 residues long. With 3 bases removed from V and 4 bases from J, the gap between germline ends came to 9 bases. The CDR3 region has the DNA TGTGCCAGCAGCTTGGGGCGCGGCTATGGCTACACCTTC. Amino acid sequence: CASSLGRGYGYTF.

The CDR3 DNA reads TGTGCCAGCAGGAAGACGGGGTATGGGAATGAAAAACTGTTTTTT. It specifies CASRKTGYGNEKLFF. This chain connects TRBV6-5 to TRBJ1-4, with D unresolved. V lost 6 bases and J 5 bases, leaving 16 bases between the germline ends. The CDR3 has 15 residues. The V gene's germline CDR1 is MNHEY and CDR2 SVGAGI.

The V and J genes are TRBV5-5 and TRBJ1-3; TRBD1 matches 11 bases. V was clipped by 4 bases and J by 0 bases; unmatched bases: 3. Germline loops: CDR1 SGHKS, CDR2 YYEKEE (reference sequence). This CDR3 region has 16 residues. The CDR3 region has the DNA TGTGCCAGCAGCCCCGGGACAGGGGGCTCTGGAAACACCATATATTTT. It is translated as CASSPGTGGSGNTIYF.

The rearrangement uses TRBV5-1 and TRBJ1-1; D not certain. This CDR3 has 12 residues. From germline, CDR1 is SGHRS and CDR2 YFSETQ. V was clipped by 0 bases and J by 4 bases, with 4 bases between them. For the CDR3, the DNA is TGCGCCAGCAGCTTGGGGGCCACTGAAGCTTTCTTT. It yields the protein CASSLGATEAFF.

This clone was picked up one time. This chain joins TRBV11-2 and TRBJ1-4; a possible D gene is TRBD1 (5 bases). Trimming stripped 1 base from V and 2 bases from J, with 17 bases between. The CDR3 runs to 18 residues. Germline V gives CDR1 SGHAT, CDR2 FQNNGV. CDR3 DNA: TGTGCCAGCAGCTTAGTTAGTGGGGCAGGGTCGACTAATGAAAAACTGTTTTTT. Residues: CASSLVSGAGSTNEKLFF.

The gene calls are TRBV5-1 and TRBJ2-1; 8 bases are shared with TRBD2. The CDR3 totals 14 residues. CDR1 is SGHRS and CDR2 is YFSETQ in the germline V gene. Trimming at V came to 5 bases and at J to 5 bases, leaving 6 bases not matched to a gene. Here the CDR3 DNA reads TGCGCCAGCAGTCGGGAGGGTGGGCACAATGAGCAGTTCTTC. Its protein is CASSREGGHNEQFF.

The genes are TRBV21-1 and TRBJ1-5; TRBD1, the table's D call, lacks a check against the DNA. TRBV21-1 is described as a pseudogene. The CDR3 has 16 residues. The CDR3 DNA follows: TGTGCCAGCAGCAAAGGGGGGACAGGGAGAAATCAGCCCCAGCATTTT. Translating it yields CASSKGGTGRNQPQHF.

This clone was observed a few times. The gene calls are TRBV4-1 and TRBJ1-1; D is perhaps TRBD1 (5 bases). Germline-derived CDR1 and CDR2 are MGHRA and YSYEKL. V was pared by 2 bases and J by 4 bases, with 23 bases between. The CDR3 extends over 18 amino acids. The CDR3 sequence: CASSQKLGVGELSTEAFF. CDR3 DNA sequence: TGCGCCAGCAGCCAAAAACTTGGGGTAGGGGAACTAAGCACTGAAGCTTTCTTT.

This sequence joins TRBV5-4 and TRBJ2-5; D is possibly TRBD1 (6 bases). V lost 6 bases and J lost 0, with 12 bases in between. CDR3 size: 14 residues. Germline V CDR1 and CDR2: SGHNT, YYREEE (reference sequence). CDR3 DNA: TGTGCCAGCACCCGGACAGCAGACCAAGAGACCCAGTACTTC. Translation gives CASTRTADQETQYF.

This clone was found a few times. The chain carries TRBV5-1 and TRBJ1-2; 7 bases align to TRBD1. The V segment lost 4 bases and the J segment 1 base; nucleotides outside the gene matches: 7. Germline V gene sequence: CDR1 SGHRS, CDR2 YFSETQ. This CDR3 has 15 amino acids. The CDR3 loop is CASSPRGHINYGYTF. CDR3 coding DNA: TGCGCCAGCAGCCCGAGGGGGCACATTAACTATGGCTACACCTTC.

In its sample, this clone was seen a few times. The J gene is TRBJ2-2, the V gene TRBV27; D is possibly TRBD1 (5 bases). The CDR3 runs 14 residues. V shed 7 bases and J shed 2 bases, with 11 bases lying between them. CDR1 and CDR2 (germline): MNHEY, SMNVEV (reference sequence). This CDR3 is CASKQAYNTGELFF. The CDR3 DNA reads as TGTGCCAGCAAACAGGCCTACAACACCGGGGAGCTGTTTTTT.

The chain combines TRBV7-2 with TRBJ2-6; 7 bases agree with TRBD1. V dropped 7 bases and J dropped 1; count of bases not matched to a gene: 4. Germline-derived CDR1 and CDR2 are SGHTA and FQGNSA. The CDR3 has 15 amino acids. The CDR3 region is CASTRDSSGANVLTF. In nucleotides, the CDR3 is TGTGCCAGCACCCGGGACAGTTCTGGGGCCAACGTCCTGACTTTC.

This sequence joins TRBV4-2 and TRBJ2-3; a possible D gene is TRBD2 (7 bases). Trimming took 1 base from V and 5 from J, leaving 16 bases between them. The length of the CDR3 is 16 residues. Germline lookup yields CDR1 LGHNA and CDR2 YNFKEQ. The CDR3 DNA sequence: TGTGCCAGCAGCCAAGCTAGGGGGGGGCCGGGAGATACGCAGTATTTT. Translating it yields CASSQARGGPGDTQYF.

CDR3 sequence (DNA): TGCGCCAGCAGCTTTGGGACAGGGGGTCCGGGGGAGCAGTACTTC. It yields the protein CASSFGTGGPGEQYF. The chain combines TRBV5-1 with TRBJ2-7, with 11 bases identical to TRBD1. Trimming removed 2 bases from V and 7 bases from J; junction bases left unmatched: 8. Per germline, CDR1 SGHRS and CDR2 YFSETQ. This CDR3 has 15 residues.

The chain couples TRBV10-3 to TRBJ1-2; a possible D gene is TRBD1 (5 bases). Per the germline V gene, CDR1 is ENHRY and CDR2 is SYGVKD. This CDR3 spans 15 amino acids. V lost 4 bases and J 0 bases, leaving 12 bases between the germline ends. CDR3 nucleotides: TGTGCCATCAGTGCAAAGCAACAGGCTAACTATGGCTACACCTTC. As protein: CAISAKQQANYGYTF.

The genes are TRBV11-3 and TRBJ2-1; 8 bases align to TRBD2. This CDR3 contains 14 residues. With V trimmed by 6 bases and J by 8 bases, 9 bases remained unmatched. The germline CDR1 and CDR2 sequences are SGHNT and YENEEA. CDR3 sequence (DNA): TGTGCCAGCAGAAATAGGCGGGAGGCCGATGAGCAGTTCTTC. This sequence encodes CASRNRREADEQFF.

The chain uses TRBV28 and TRBJ2-7, with D possibly TRBD1 on 6 matching bases. Germline-derived CDR1 and CDR2 are MDHEN and SYDVKM. The ends were cut back, 6 bases at V and 2 bases at J, with 17 bases in the middle. This CDR3 has 15 residues. For the CDR3, the DNA is TGTGCCAGCAGCGATATCTCGGACAGAGCCTACGAGCAGTACGTC. It translates to CASSDISDRAYEQYV.

Concerning this clone: An end of the junction differs from the germline gene, which may be a read error. The chain has TRBV7-9 and TRBJ1-3, with 11 positions matching TRBD1. Germline V gene sequence: CDR1 SEHNR, CDR2 FQNEAQ (reference sequence). CDR3 length equals 16 residues. CDR3 sequence: CSSSLAWDRGRNTIYF. In DNA, the CDR3 is TGTTCCAGCAGCTTAGCGTGGGACAGGGGGAGAAACACCATATATTTT.

The V gene is TRBV4-1, the J gene TRBJ2-6; 9 nucleotides line up with TRBD1. The length of the CDR3 is 18 residues. The V and J ends lost 4 bases and 0 bases, in that order; junction bases with no gene match: 7. The germline CDR1 and CDR2 sequences are MGHRA and YSYEKL. This CDR3 reads CASSRRDRALSGANVLTF. The CDR3 DNA follows: TGCGCCAGCAGCCGACGGGACAGGGCGCTCTCTGGGGCCAACGTCCTGACTTTC.